A single sample is the source of the 12 T cell receptor beta chains below, sequenced in a study of CD8 T cells in ankylosing spondylitis. Study findings and constraints: Ankylosing spondylitis blood appeared to be characterized by a TCR beta motif of roughly eight highly homologous variants.

TCRdb ran MiXCR on the 5' RACE reads and lists one entry per CDR3 protein. Among hundreds of thousands of distinct CDR3 sequences listed, approximately 12% were seen once. These receptors have no identified antigens. The specimen sequenced was blood, either unsorted or a sorted T cell fraction (not recorded which). The receptors stem from a male donor with ankylosing spondylitis.

The gene calls are TRBV11-2 and TRBJ2-7, with D perhaps TRBD1 or TRBD2 (7 bases each). CDR1 is SGHAT, CDR2 FQNNGV, per germline. V gave up 3 bases and J gave up 3 bases, with 21 bases separating them. This CDR3 is 17 amino acids long. DNA of the CDR3: TGTGCCAGCAGCTTTGCCCCAGGGAGGGGGCGAAACTACGAGCAGTACTTC. This encodes CASSFAPGRGRNYEQYF.

This clonotype was picked up many times. The genes are TRBV15 and TRBJ1-1, with D hard to call. The length of the CDR3 is 14 residues. The germline V gene encodes CDR1 LNHNV and CDR2 YYDKDF (reference sequence). V lost 5 bases, J lost 3 bases, and 13 bases lay in between. CDR3 protein: CATSGRLTDTEAFF. The CDR3 DNA follows: TGTGCCACCAGCGGCAGACTTACGGACACTGAAGCTTTCTTT.

The J gene is TRBJ1-2, the V gene TRBV5-6; D uncertain. Trimming took 1 base from V and 3 from J, leaving 10 bases between them. From germline, CDR1 is SGHDT and CDR2 YYEEEE. CDR3 size: 14 residues. CDR3 loop: CASSLFTGDYGYTF. CDR3 coding DNA: TGTGCCAGCAGCTTGTTCACGGGAGACTATGGCTACACCTTC.

As regards this clonotype: A far bigger clonotype differs at one base, so this is likely a read error. The rearrangement joins TRBV27 to TRBJ2-1; TRBD1 matches 7 bases. Trimming took 6 bases from V and 0 from J; bases not matched to a gene: 5. The CDR3 extends over 15 amino acids. The V gene's germline CDR1 is MNHEY and CDR2 SMNVEV (reference sequence). The CDR3 DNA reads as TGTGCCAGCAGCTCGACAGGGAGCTCCTACAATGAGCAGTTCTTC. This gives the protein CASSSTGSSYNEQFF.

This clonotype has more than one count but fewer than ten. The CDR3 here is CASSPSPDRVTYEQYF. The CDR3 DNA reads as TGTGCCAGCAGCCCGTCCCCAGACAGGGTAACCTACGAGCAGTACTTC. J is TRBJ2-7 and V is TRBV5-5; 7 bases align to TRBD1. Unmatched junction bases numbered 12, after V lost 4 bases and J lost 2 bases. This CDR3 comprises 16 residues. CDR1 is SGHKS, CDR2 YYEKEE, per germline (reference sequence). Complete variable domain (other parts from reference TRBV5-5 and TRBJ2-7): DAGVTQSPTHLIKTRGQQVTLRCSPISGHKSVSWYQQVLGQGPQFIFQYYEKEERGRGNFPDRFSARQFPNYSSELNVNALLLGDSALYLCASSPSPDRVTYEQYFGPGTRLTVT.

This sequence joins TRBV5-1 and TRBJ1-5, with a tentative D call TRBD1 (5 bases). Trimming took 2 bases from V and 6 from J, leaving 9 bases between them. Looked up from germline, CDR1 is SGHRS and CDR2 is YFSETQ. This CDR3 has 13 residues. CDR3 in DNA: TGCGCCAGCAGCTTACAGGTTGGTCAGCCCCAGCATTTT. Encoded protein: CASSLQVGQPQHF. The entire variable domain, with the rest obtained from reference TRBV5-1 and TRBJ1-5, is as follows: KAGVTQTPRYLIKTRGQQVTLSCSPISGHRSVSWYQQTPGQGLQFLFEYFSETQRNKGNFPGRFSGRQFSNSRSEMNVSTLELGDSALYLCASSLQVGQPQHFGDGTRLSIL.

In its sample, this clonotype was seen a few times. This chain links TRBV12-3 or TRBV12-4 with TRBJ1-5; D possibly corresponds to TRBD1 (6 bases). The CDR3 contains 15 residues. Trimming shortened V by 6 bases and J by 0 bases, and 12 bases separated the two germline ends. The DNA of the CDR3 is TGTGCCAGCAGACGAGGACAGAATAGCAATCAGCCCCAGCATTTT. Translation: CASRRGQNSNQPQHF.

Ten or more counts support this clonotype. This chain joins TRBV20-1 and TRBJ2-7; tentative D call: TRBD1 (5 bases). V was clipped by 3 bases and J by 3 bases, with 9 bases between them. Looked up from germline, CDR1 is DFQATT and CDR2 is SNEGSKA (reference sequence). The CDR3 contains 12 residues. CDR3 residues: CSASTGVYEQYF. DNA of the CDR3: TGCAGTGCTAGTACAGGCGTCTACGAGCAGTACTTC.

This clonotype showed up just a few times. The gene calls are TRBV10-3 and TRBJ1-5; possible D gene TRBD1, 6 bases. V lost 10 bases, J lost 5 bases, and 27 bases lay in between. CDR1 is ENHRY and CDR2 is SYGVKD in the germline V gene. The CDR3 extends over 17 amino acids. CDR3 sequence: CATSPRPMDSSHQPQHF. CDR3 coding DNA: TGTGCCACCTCTCCCCGGCCCATGGACAGCTCCCATCAGCCCCAGCATTTT.

This clonotype was detected a few times. This rearrangement joins TRBV5-6 to TRBJ2-2; the D call may be TRBD1 or TRBD2 (5 bases each). Germline loops: CDR1 SGHDT, CDR2 YYEEEE. This CDR3 comprises 15 residues. The V end was cut by 3 bases, the J end by 3 bases, with 12 bases between. The DNA of the CDR3 is TGTGCCAGCAGCTCCGAGGGACGGTACACCGGGGAGCTGTTTTTT. This gives the protein CASSSEGRYTGELFF.

This clonotype was counted between two and nine times. The V and J genes are TRBV5-5 and TRBJ2-7, with D perhaps TRBD2 (5 bases). V lost 4 bases and J 2 bases, leaving 16 bases between the germline ends. The CDR3 loop spans 15 amino acids. From germline, CDR1 is SGHKS and CDR2 YYEKEE (reference sequence). The CDR3 region has the DNA TGTGCCAGCAGCCGGGGTATATCCACAACCTACGAGCAGTACTTC. Translating gives CASSRGISTTYEQYF.

This clonotype has more than one count but fewer than ten. J is TRBJ1-2 and V is TRBV7-2; 7 nucleotides line up with TRBD1. The CDR3 contains 13 residues. The V segment lost 6 bases and the J segment 6 bases; nucleotides outside the gene matches: 7. Germline V CDR1 and CDR2: SGHTA, FQGNSA. CDR3 DNA: TGTGCCAGCAGGCAAGGGGGCGGAAATGGCTACACCTTC. It encodes CASRQGGGNGYTF.